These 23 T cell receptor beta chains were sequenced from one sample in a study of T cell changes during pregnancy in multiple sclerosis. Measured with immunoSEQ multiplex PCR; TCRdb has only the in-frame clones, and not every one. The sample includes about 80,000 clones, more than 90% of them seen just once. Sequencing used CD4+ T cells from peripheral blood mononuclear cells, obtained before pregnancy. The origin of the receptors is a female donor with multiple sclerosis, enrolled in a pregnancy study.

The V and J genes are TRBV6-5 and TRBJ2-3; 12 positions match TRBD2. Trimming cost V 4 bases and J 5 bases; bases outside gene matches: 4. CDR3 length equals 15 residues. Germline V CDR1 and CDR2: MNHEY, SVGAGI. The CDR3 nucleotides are TGTGCCAGCAGTTGGACTAGCGGGACGGTAGATACGCAGTATTTT. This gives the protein CASSWTSGTVDTQYF.

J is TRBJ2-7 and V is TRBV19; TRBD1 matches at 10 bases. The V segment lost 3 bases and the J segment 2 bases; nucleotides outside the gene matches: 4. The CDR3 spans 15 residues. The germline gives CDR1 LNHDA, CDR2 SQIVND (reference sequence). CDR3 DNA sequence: TGTGCCAGTAGTATCGGGACAGGGGCTCCCTACGAGCAGTACTTC. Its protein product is CASSIGTGAPYEQYF.

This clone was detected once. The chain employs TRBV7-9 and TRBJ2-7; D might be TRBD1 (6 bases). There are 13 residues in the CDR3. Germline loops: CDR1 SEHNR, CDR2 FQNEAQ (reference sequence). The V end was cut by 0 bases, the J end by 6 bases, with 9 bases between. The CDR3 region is CASSLAGTSEQYF. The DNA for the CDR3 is TGTGCCAGCAGCTTAGCGGGGACATCCGAGCAGTACTTC.

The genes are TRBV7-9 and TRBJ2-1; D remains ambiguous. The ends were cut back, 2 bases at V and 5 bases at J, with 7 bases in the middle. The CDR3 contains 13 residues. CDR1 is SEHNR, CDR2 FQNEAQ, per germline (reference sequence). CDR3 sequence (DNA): TGTGCCAGCAGCTTAAGCCAAAACAATGAGCAGTTCTTC. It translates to CASSLSQNNEQFF.

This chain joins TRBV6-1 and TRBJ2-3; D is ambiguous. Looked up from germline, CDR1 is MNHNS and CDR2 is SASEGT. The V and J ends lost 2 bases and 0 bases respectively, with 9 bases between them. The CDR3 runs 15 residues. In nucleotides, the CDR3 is TGTGCCAGCAGTGAATCTAGTCTGAGCACAGATACGCAGTATTTT. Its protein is CASSESSLSTDTQYF.

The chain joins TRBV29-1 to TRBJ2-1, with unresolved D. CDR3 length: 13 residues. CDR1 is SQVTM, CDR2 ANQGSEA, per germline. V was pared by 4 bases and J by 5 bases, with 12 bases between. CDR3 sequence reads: CSVGGLRNNEQFF. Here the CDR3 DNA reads TGCAGCGTTGGAGGCTTGCGAAACAATGAGCAGTTCTTC.

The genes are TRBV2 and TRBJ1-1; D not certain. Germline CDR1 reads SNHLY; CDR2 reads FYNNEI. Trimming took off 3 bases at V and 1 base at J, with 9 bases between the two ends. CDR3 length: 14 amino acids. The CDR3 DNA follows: TGTGCCAGCAGTGATCGGAGGGCGAACACTGAAGCTTTCTTT. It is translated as CASSDRRANTEAFF. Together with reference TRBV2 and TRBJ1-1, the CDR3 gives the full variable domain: EPEVTQTPSHQVTQMGQEVILRCVPISNHLYFYWYRQILGQKVEFLVSFYNNEISEKSEIFDDQFSVERPDGSNFTLKIRSTKLEDSAMYFCASSDRRANTEAFFGQGTRLTVV.

CDR3 DNA sequence: TGTGCCTGGAGTGTAGCGAGGAACACCGGGGAGCTGTTTTTT. Translated, it gives CAWSVARNTGELFF. The gene calls are TRBV30 and TRBJ2-2; D is undetermined. The CDR3 totals 14 residues. Germline CDR1 is GTSNPN and CDR2 is SVGIG (reference sequence). V was trimmed by 0 bases and J by 1 base, leaving 6 bases between them. Full variable domain (rest looked up from reference TRBV30 and TRBJ2-2): SQTIHQWPATLVQPVGSPLSLECTVEGTSNPNLYWYRQAAGRGLQLLFYSVGIGQISSEVPQNLSASRPQDRQFILSSKKLLLSDSGFYLCAWSVARNTGELFFGEGSRLTVL.

The CDR3 DNA is TGTGCCGCCAACAAGCTTGCAGGGATCTATGGCTACACCTTC. It specifies CAANKLAGIYGYTF. The rearrangement links TRBV7-9 to TRBJ1-2; possible D gene TRBD1, 5 bases. CDR1 and CDR2 (germline): SEHNR, FQNEAQ (reference sequence). The CDR3 loop spans 14 amino acids. V was pared by 11 bases and J by 4 bases, with 20 bases between.

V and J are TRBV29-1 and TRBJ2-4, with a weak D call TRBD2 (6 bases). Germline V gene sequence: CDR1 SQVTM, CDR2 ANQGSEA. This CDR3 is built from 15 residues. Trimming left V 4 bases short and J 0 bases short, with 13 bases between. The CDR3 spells CSVAVREIAKNIQYF. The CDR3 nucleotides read TGCAGCGTTGCGGTCCGGGAGATAGCCAAAAACATTCAGTACTTC.

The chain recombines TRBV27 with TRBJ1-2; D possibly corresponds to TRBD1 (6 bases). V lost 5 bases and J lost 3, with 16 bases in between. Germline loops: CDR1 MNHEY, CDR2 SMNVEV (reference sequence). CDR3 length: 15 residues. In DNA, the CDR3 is TGTGCCAGCAGTAGACTACAGGGTCTCTACTATGGCTACACCTTC. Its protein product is CASSRLQGLYYGYTF.

The CDR3 nucleotides are TGTGCCAGCAGCTTAGGGGGCAATCAAGAGACCCAGTACTTC. As protein: CASSLGGNQETQYF. The J gene is TRBJ2-5, the V gene TRBV11-3; D possibly corresponds to TRBD1 (5 bases). The V end was cut by 1 base, the J end by 2 bases, with 8 bases between. The CDR3 runs 14 residues. CDR1 is SGHNT, CDR2 YENEEA, per germline.

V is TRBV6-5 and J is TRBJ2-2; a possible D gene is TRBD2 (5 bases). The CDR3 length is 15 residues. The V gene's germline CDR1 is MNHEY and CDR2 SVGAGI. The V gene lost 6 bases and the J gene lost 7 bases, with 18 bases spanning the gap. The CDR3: CASSRGRGRGGELFF. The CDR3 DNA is TGTGCCAGCAGCCGAGGACGGGGTCGGGGCGGGGAGCTGTTTTTT.

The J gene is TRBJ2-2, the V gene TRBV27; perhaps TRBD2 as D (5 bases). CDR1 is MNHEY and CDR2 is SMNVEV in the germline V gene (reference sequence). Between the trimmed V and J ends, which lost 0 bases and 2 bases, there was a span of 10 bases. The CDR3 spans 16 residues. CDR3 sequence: CASSLSTGYNTGELFF. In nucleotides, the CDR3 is TGTGCCAGCAGTTTATCGACGGGGTACAACACCGGGGAGCTGTTTTTT.

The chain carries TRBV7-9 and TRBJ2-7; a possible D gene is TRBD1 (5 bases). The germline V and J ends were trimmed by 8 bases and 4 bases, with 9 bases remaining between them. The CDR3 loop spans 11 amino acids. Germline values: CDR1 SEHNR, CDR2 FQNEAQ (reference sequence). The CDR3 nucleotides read TGTGCCAGCGTGGGGCGTTACGAGCAGTACTTC. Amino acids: CASVGRYEQYF.

The CDR3 spells CASSEQGNTEAFF. CDR3 DNA sequence: TGTGCCAGCAGTGAGCAGGGGAACACTGAAGCTTTCTTT. The rearrangement joins TRBV2 to TRBJ1-1, with TRBD1 as a possible D gene (5 bases). Germline V gene lookup returns CDR1 SNHLY and CDR2 FYNNEI. The CDR3 totals 13 residues. Trimming pared 3 bases from V and 1 base from J, leaving 6 bases between.

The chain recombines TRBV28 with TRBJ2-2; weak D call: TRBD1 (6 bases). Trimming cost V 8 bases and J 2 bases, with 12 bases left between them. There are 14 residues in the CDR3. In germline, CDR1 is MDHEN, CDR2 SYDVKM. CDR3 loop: CASAGTLNTGELFF. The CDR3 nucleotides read TGTGCCAGCGCCGGGACACTTAACACCGGGGAGCTGTTTTTT.

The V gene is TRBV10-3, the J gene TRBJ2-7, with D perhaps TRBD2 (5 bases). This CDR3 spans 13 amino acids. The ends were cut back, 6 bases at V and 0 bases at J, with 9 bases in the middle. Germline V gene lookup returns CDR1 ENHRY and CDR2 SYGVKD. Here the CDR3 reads CAIRLGDSYEQYF. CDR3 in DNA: TGTGCCATCAGGCTCGGGGACTCCTACGAGCAGTACTTC.

This CDR3 reads CASLQQGATEAFF. The CDR3 nucleotides read TGTGCCAGCCTCCAACAGGGGGCCACTGAAGCTTTCTTT. The chain employs TRBV6-6 and TRBJ1-1; TRBD1 aligns across 9 bases. There are 13 residues in the CDR3. The ends lost 8 bases at V and 4 bases at J; junction bases unmatched: 5. Germline V gene data show CDR1 as MNHNY and CDR2 as SVGAGI (reference sequence).

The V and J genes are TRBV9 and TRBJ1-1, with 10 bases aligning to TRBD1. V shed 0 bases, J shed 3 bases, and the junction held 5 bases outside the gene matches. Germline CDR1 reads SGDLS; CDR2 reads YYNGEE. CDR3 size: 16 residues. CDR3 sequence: CASSVGVDRGHTEAFF. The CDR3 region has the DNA TGTGCCAGCAGCGTAGGGGTCGACAGGGGGCACACTGAAGCTTTCTTT.

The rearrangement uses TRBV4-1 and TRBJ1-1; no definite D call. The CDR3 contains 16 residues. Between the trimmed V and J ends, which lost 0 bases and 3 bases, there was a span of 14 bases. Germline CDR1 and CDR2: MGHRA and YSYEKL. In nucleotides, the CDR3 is TGCGCCAGCAGCCAAGAACTCCTCTTCGAACACACTGAAGCTTTCTTT. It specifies CASSQELLFEHTEAFF.

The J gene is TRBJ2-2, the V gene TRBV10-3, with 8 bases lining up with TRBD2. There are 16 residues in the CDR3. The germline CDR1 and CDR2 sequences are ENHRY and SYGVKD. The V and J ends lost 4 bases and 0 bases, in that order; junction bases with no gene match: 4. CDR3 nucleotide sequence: TGTGCCATCAGTGCGGGAGCGGGGGCGAACACCGGGGAGCTGTTTTTT. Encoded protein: CAISAGAGANTGELFF.

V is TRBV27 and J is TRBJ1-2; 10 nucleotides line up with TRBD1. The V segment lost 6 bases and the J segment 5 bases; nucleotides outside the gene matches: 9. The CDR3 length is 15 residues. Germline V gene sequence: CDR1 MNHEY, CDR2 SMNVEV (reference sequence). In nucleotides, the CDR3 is TGTGCCAGCAGGGGCCGACAGGGGGCGAGGTATGGCTACACCTTC. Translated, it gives CASRGRQGARYGYTF.